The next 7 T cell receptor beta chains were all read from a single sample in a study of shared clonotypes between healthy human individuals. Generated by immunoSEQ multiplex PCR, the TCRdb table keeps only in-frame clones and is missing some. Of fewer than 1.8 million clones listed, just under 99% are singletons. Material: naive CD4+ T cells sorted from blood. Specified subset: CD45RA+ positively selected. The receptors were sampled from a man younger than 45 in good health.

The CDR3 is CASSSNRLGEQYF. In DNA, the CDR3 is TGTGCCAGCAGCTCCAACCGACTAGGCGAGCAGTACTTC. The chain carries TRBV7-9 and TRBJ2-7; TRBD2 is a possible D gene (6 bases). The length of the CDR3 is 13 residues. Trimming took off 4 bases at V and 6 bases at J, with 13 bases between the two ends. Germline V lookup: CDR1 SEHNR, CDR2 FQNEAQ (reference sequence). The whole variable domain, remainder taken from reference TRBV7-9 and TRBJ2-7, is DTGVSQNPRHKITKRGQNVTFRCDPISEHNRLYWYRQTLGQGPEFLTYFQNEAQLEKSRLLSDRFSAERPKGSFSTLEIQRTEQGDSAMYLCASSSNRLGEQYFGPGTRLTVT.

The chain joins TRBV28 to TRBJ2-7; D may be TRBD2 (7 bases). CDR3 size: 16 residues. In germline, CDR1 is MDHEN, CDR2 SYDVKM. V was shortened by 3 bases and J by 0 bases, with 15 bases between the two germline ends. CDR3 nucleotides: TGTGCCAGCAGTTTTAGGGGGGGCATTAGCTCCTACGAGCAGTACTTC. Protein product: CASSFRGGISSYEQYF. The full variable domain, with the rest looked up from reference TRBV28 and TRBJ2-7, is DVKVTQSSRYLVKRTGEKVFLECVQDMDHENMFWYRQDPGLGLRLIYFSYDVKMKEKGDIPEGYSVSREKKERFSLILESASTNQTSMYLCASSFRGGISSYEQYFGPGTRLTVT.

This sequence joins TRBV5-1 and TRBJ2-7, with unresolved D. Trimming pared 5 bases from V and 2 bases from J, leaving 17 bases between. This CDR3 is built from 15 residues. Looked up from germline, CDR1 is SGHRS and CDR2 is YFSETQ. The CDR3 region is CASSTGLPPTYEQYF. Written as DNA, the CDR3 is TGCGCCAGCAGTACGGGTTTGCCTCCGACCTACGAGCAGTACTTC. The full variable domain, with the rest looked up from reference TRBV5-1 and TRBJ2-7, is KAGVTQTPRYLIKTRGQQVTLSCSPISGHRSVSWYQQTPGQGLQFLFEYFSETQRNKGNFPGRFSGRQFSNSRSEMNVSTLELGDSALYLCASSTGLPPTYEQYFGPGTRLTVT.

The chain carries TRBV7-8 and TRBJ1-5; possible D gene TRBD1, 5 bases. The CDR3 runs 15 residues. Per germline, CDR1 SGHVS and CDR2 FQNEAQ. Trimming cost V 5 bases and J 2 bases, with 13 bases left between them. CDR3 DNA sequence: TGTGCCAGCAGCCAGGGACGGTTAGGCAATCAGCCCCAGCATTTT. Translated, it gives CASSQGRLGNQPQHF.

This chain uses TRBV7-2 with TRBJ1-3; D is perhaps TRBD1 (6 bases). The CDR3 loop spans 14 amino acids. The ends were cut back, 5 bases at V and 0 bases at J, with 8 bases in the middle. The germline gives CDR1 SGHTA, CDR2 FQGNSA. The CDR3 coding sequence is TGTGCCAGCAGCCACAGGGACTCTGGAAACACCATATATTTT. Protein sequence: CASSHRDSGNTIYF.

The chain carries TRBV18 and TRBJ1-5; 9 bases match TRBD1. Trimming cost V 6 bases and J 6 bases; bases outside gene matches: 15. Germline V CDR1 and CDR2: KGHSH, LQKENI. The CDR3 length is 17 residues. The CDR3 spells CASSTIRAQGATQPQHF. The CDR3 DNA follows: TGTGCCAGCTCTACCATTCGGGCACAGGGGGCAACTCAGCCCCAGCATTTT.

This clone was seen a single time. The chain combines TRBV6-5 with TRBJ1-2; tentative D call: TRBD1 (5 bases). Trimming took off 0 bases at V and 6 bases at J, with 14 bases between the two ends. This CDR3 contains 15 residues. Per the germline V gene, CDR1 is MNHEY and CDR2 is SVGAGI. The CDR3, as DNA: TGTGCCAGCAGTTACTCGATCCCCAGGGACCATGGCTACACCTTC. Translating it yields CASSYSIPRDHGYTF.